This is a list of T cell receptor beta chains from one sample in a study of Tregs in tolerant kidney transplant recipients. Only in-frame clones appear in the TCRdb table, and some are missing; sequencing was by immunoSEQ multiplex PCR. The data show tens of thousands of clones, about four fifths seen once. The sequencing sample was made of CD4+ T cells from blood. These receptor sequences come from a human donor in good health. The conserved cysteine and the conserved F or W are not part of the CDR3 here.

j_gene: TRBJ2-3
v_gene: TRBV5-1
len: 13
CDR3aa: ASTIEEARTDTQY

j_gene: TRBJ2-1
v_gene: TRBV11-2
len: 13
CDR3aa: ASSLSASVYNEQF

j_gene: TRBJ2-3
v_gene: TRBV9
len: 12
CDR3aa: ASSEGGLAGTQY

j_gene: TRBJ2-7
v_gene: TRBV9
len: 11
CDR3aa: ASSSGRGYEQY

j_gene: TRBJ1-2
v_gene: TRBV6-1
len: 11
CDR3aa: ASSEIANYGYT

j_gene: TRBJ1-1
v_gene: TRBV4-1
len: 11
CDR3aa: ASSQLGYTEAF

j_gene: TRBJ1-2
v_gene: TRBV7-2
len: 12
CDR3aa: ASRSLSGWGGYT

j_gene: TRBJ2-5
v_gene: TRBV10-3
len: 8
CDR3aa: ASGEETQY

j_gene: TRBJ2-7
v_gene: TRBV30
len: 11
CDR3aa: AWSGGIRYEQY

j_gene: TRBJ2-7
v_gene: TRBV6-5
len: 12
CDR3aa: ASSRTGAAYEQY

j_gene: TRBJ2-7
v_gene: TRBV7-2
len: 14
CDR3aa: ASSEGTSPIRDEQY

j_gene: TRBJ2-3
v_gene: TRBV11-3
len: 13
CDR3aa: ASSLFSDGTDTQY

j_gene: TRBJ2-1
v_gene: TRBV11-3
len: 13
CDR3aa: ASSERLAQYNEQF

j_gene: TRBJ2-5
v_gene: TRBV19
len: 11
CDR3aa: ASRDRGGETQY

j_gene: TRBJ1-2
v_gene: TRBV19
len: 10
CDR3aa: ASMSRFYGYT

j_gene: TRBJ1-2
v_gene: TRBV7-2
len: 11
CDR3aa: ASSSNAGYGYT

j_gene: TRBJ2-1
v_gene: TRBV30
len: 11
CDR3aa: AGWTRRYNEQF

j_gene: TRBJ1-2
v_gene: TRBV6-5
len: 11
CDR3aa: ASSRGPMDGYT

j_gene: TRBJ2-5
v_gene: TRBV7-2
len: 13
CDR3aa: ASSTGTGEGETQY

j_gene: TRBJ1-4
v_gene: TRBV19
len: 11
CDR3aa: ASSHPGQGSVF

j_gene: TRBJ1-5
v_gene: TRBV9
len: 13
CDR3aa: ASSPFGDSNQPQH

j_gene: TRBJ1-6
v_gene: TRBV5-1
len: 12
CDR3aa: ASSSSLFNSPLH

j_gene: TRBJ2-3
v_gene: TRBV10-3
len: 14
CDR3aa: AISEGLAGATDTQY

j_gene: TRBJ1-4
v_gene: TRBV12-5
len: 12
CDR3aa: ASGPDGRREKLF

j_gene: TRBJ2-5
v_gene: TRBV4-1
len: 12
CDR3aa: ASSQGALQATQY

j_gene: TRBJ2-1
v_gene: TRBV5-8
len: 13
CDR3aa: ASSSLAGFYNEQF

j_gene: TRBJ1-2
v_gene: TRBV19
len: 11
CDR3aa: ASSVTGWHGYT

j_gene: TRBJ2-2
v_gene: TRBV7-3
len: 15
CDR3aa: ASSPTRLAGGIGELF

j_gene: TRBJ2-7
v_gene: TRBV10-3
len: 13
CDR3aa: AISGGTSGRDQQY

j_gene: TRBJ1-2
v_gene: TRBV2
len: 11
CDR3aa: ASNQGANYGYT

j_gene: TRBJ2-7
v_gene: TRBV6-5
len: 9
CDR3aa: ASSRAYEQY

j_gene: TRBJ1-3
v_gene: TRBV5-5
len: 11
CDR3aa: ASSTGPGNTIY

j_gene: TRBJ2-7
v_gene: TRBV19
len: 14
CDR3aa: ASSMGRRSYSYEQY

j_gene: TRBJ2-5
v_gene: TRBV7-9
len: 14
CDR3aa: ASSTRGLAGQETQY

j_gene: TRBJ1-4
v_gene: TRBV5-1
len: 13
CDR3aa: ASSPPEGSNEKLL

j_gene: TRBJ1-5
v_gene: TRBV12-5
len: 14
CDR3aa: ASGLLGPGGNQPQH

j_gene: TRBJ2-6
v_gene: TRBV4-1
len: 16
CDR3aa: ASSQPHEPQSRANVLT